This T cell receptor (beta chain) was found in a study of shared clonotypes between healthy human individuals. Terminally differentiated effector memory CD45RA+ cells were excluded from the naive CD8 cells, which were CD45RO-negative and positively selected for CCR7. Here immunoSEQ multiplex PCR was the method, and the copy in TCRdb shows in-frame clones only, minus some. The profile shows 700,000 to 950,000 clones, approximately 96% of them singletons. Sequencing was performed on naive CD8+ T cells sorted from blood. The sequence derives from a man between 25 and 39 years old in good health.

The DNA for the CDR3 is TGTGCCAGTAGTATGACATACGGGGGCACTGAAGCTTTCTTT. It specifies CASSMTYGGTEAFF. The V call is TRBV19, the J call TRBJ1-1; maybe TRBD1 (5 bases). The CDR3 is made up of 14 amino acids. V dropped 3 bases and J dropped 4 bases, with 12 bases sitting between them. Germline CDR1 reads LNHDA; CDR2 reads SQIVND (reference sequence).